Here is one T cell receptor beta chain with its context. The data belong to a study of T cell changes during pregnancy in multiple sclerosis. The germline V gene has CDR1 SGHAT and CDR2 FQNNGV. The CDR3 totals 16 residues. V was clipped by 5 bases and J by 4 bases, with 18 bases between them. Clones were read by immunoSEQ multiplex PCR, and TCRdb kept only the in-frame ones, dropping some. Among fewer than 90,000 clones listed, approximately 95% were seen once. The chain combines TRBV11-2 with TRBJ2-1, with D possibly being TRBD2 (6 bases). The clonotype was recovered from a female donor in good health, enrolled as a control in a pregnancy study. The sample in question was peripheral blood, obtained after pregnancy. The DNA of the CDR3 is TGTGCCAGCAGCCCCAGAATCGCGGGATTGTACAATGAGCAGTTCTTC. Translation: CASSPRIAGLYNEQFF.